This TCR beta chain was captured in a study of response to subunit inactivated influenza vaccine. General study findings and limits: Only a handful of new T cells, the authors suggested, are recruited with each seasonal influenza vaccination.

Each CDR3 protein gets one entry after TCRdb re-called the RT-PCR reads with MiXCR. The sample lists approximately 530,000 distinct CDR3 sequences, less than 10% seen once, with approximately 12% in the top ten. This clonotype was detected only a few times. Its target is not known. Germline V CDR1 and CDR2: SNHLY, FYNNEI. With 7 bases removed from V and 0 bases from J, the gap between germline ends came to 18 bases. The CDR3 sequence is 16 residues long. The chain carries TRBV2 and TRBJ2-5, with a weak D call TRBD2 (6 bases). Sequenced material: PBMCs from blood, taken 23 to 25 months after vaccination. This receptor was taken from a man in his fifties or sixties who received an inactivated influenza vaccine. The CDR3 DNA reads as TGTGCCAGCATGCCTGCGCTAGCGAGGTACCAAGAGACCCAGTACTTC. Its translation: CASMPALARYQETQYF.